The sequence of this TCR beta chain was determined in a study of T cells after yellow fever vaccination. Findings and limits, study-wide: Only a minor proportion of clonotypes was detected across both CD4 and CD8 compartments. Most clones from primary vaccination resurfaced after the booster (around 97% CD4, over 85% CD8).

About this clonotype: Its specificity is not known.

The CDR3 length is 17 residues. Germline lookup yields CDR1 MNHEY and CDR2 SVGEGT. Trimming removed 0 bases from V and 6 bases from J; junction bases left unmatched: 11. Synthesis of TCR cDNA relied on 5'RACE template switching, which attached a universal primer site and UMIs. TCRdb called the 5' RACE reads again in MiXCR, with one record for every CDR3 protein. The data contain fewer than 650,000 distinct CDR3 sequences, 21% of them singletons. Sample: PBMCs, taken approximately 22 days after the first yellow fever vaccination. The gene calls are TRBV6-2 or TRBV6-3 and TRBJ2-3; 8 nucleotides match TRBD2. The source of this sequence is a man between 18 and 29 years old who received the YFV17D yellow fever vaccine. The CDR3 is CASSYSVWRGDADTQYF. The CDR3 nucleotides are TGTGCCAGCAGTTACTCGGTTTGGCGGGGGGACGCGGATACGCAGTATTTT.